One and the same sample provided the 23 T cell receptor beta chains below, sequenced in a study of blood T cells in healthy people across ages. For the second PCR, which ran for about 6 to 12 cycles, a sample-barcoded 5' primer and a J-beta primer mix were used. Via MiXCR, TCRdb re-called the 5' RACE reads, giving one row per CDR3 protein. The repertoire holds roughly 1,500,000 distinct CDR3 sequences, with around 36% as singletons. The specimen sequenced was blood. These receptors came from a woman in her 30s in good health.

This clonotype has a handful of counts. V gene TRBV9 combines with J gene TRBJ2-3; D is perhaps TRBD1 (5 bases). This CDR3 region has 15 residues. Germline loops: CDR1 SGDLS, CDR2 YYNGEE. Between the trimmed V and J ends, which lost 0 bases and 3 bases, there was a span of 11 bases. The CDR3 here is CASSVEGRATDTQYF. CDR3 in DNA: TGTGCCAGCAGCGTAGAAGGCAGGGCGACAGATACGCAGTATTTT.

The chain recombines TRBV20-1 with TRBJ2-1; perhaps D is TRBD1 or TRBD2 (5 bases each). This CDR3 has 13 residues. Trimming cost V 6 bases and J 1 base, with 10 bases left between them. Per germline, CDR1 DFQATT and CDR2 SNEGSKA (reference sequence). The CDR3 nucleotides read TGCAGTGCCTTGGGACCGTCCTACAATGAGCAGTTCTTC. It yields the protein CSALGPSYNEQFF.

This clonotype has only a few counts. The rearrangement links TRBV21-1 to TRBJ2-6; no DNA check was done on the table's D call, TRBD2. TRBV21-1 is classified as a pseudogene. There are 18 residues in the CDR3. The CDR3 protein is CASSKVRGPSSGANVLTF. The CDR3 nucleotides read TGTGCCAGCAGCAAAGTGCGGGGCCCCTCCTCTGGGGCCAACGTCCTGACTTTC.

The sample holds a few counts of this clonotype. V usage is TRBV20-1 and J usage is TRBJ2-1; tentatively, D is TRBD2 (5 bases). The CDR3 has 15 residues. Trimming removed 3 bases at V and 2 bases at J, with 14 bases between. From germline, CDR1 is DFQATT and CDR2 SNEGSKA (reference sequence). Here the CDR3 reads CSARGEGSTYNEQFF. In DNA, the CDR3 is TGCAGTGCTAGGGGCGAGGGTTCGACCTACAATGAGCAGTTCTTC.

The V call is TRBV14, the J call TRBJ2-1, with D perhaps matching TRBD2 (7 bases). Trimming removed 1 base at V and 8 bases at J, with 18 bases between. The CDR3 runs 16 residues. CDR1 SGHDN and CDR2 FVKESK come from the germline V gene. In nucleotides, the CDR3 is TGTGCCAGCAGCCAAGTCCCGAGGGGGGGCTGGCATGAGCAGTTCTTC. This encodes CASSQVPRGGWHEQFF.

This clonotype occurred a few times. The chain employs TRBV10-3 and TRBJ2-3, with D possibly called TRBD1 or TRBD2 (5 bases each). The CDR3 runs to 15 residues. Trimming pared 2 bases from V and 3 bases from J, leaving 12 bases between. CDR1 and CDR2 from the germline V gene are ENHRY and SYGVKD. The CDR3 is CAISEEGLTTDTQYF. The CDR3 region has the DNA TGTGCCATCAGTGAGGAGGGGCTGACGACAGATACGCAGTATTTT.

This sequence joins TRBV7-8 and TRBJ2-3; TRBD2 matches at 12 bases. Germline V CDR1 and CDR2: SGHVS, FQNEAQ. The V segment lost 5 bases and the J segment 5 bases; nucleotides outside the gene matches: 8. The CDR3 spans 16 residues. The CDR3: CASSPLLAGGIDTQYF. The CDR3 DNA follows: TGTGCCAGCAGCCCCCTCCTAGCGGGGGGGATAGATACGCAGTATTTT.

V gene TRBV3-1 combines with J gene TRBJ2-1; D is possibly TRBD1 (6 bases). Per germline, CDR1 LGHDT and CDR2 YNNKEL (reference sequence). The CDR3 is 16 residues long. Trimming left V 2 bases short and J 2 bases short, with 13 bases between. The CDR3 DNA follows: TGTGCCAGCAGCCAACTAGGGGGTGGGGCCTACAATGAGCAGTTCTTC. Residues: CASSQLGGGAYNEQFF.

This clonotype has at least ten counts. The chain has TRBV29-1 and TRBJ2-7; D call uncertain. The length of the CDR3 is 13 residues. Germline CDR1 SQVTM, CDR2 ANQGSEA. V shed 2 bases and J shed 0 bases, with 8 bases lying between them. The CDR3, as DNA: TGCAGCGTTGAAACAGCCACCTCCTACGAGCAGTACTTC. This codes for CSVETATSYEQYF.

This sequence joins TRBV7-3 and TRBJ2-3; TRBD2 matches at 8 bases. After removal of 5 bases from V and 4 bases from J, the junction contained 14 bases not matched to a gene. CDR3 length: 17 residues. The germline CDR1 and CDR2 sequences are SGHTA and FQGTGA. In DNA, the CDR3 is TGTGCCAGCAGCCCCGGGAGGGGCAAGGGGTTCCCAGATACGCAGTATTTT. Its translation is CASSPGRGKGFPDTQYF.

The V call is TRBV7-8, the J call TRBJ2-4; 7 bases fit TRBD2. The closer fit of TRBJ2-7 to the DNA end suggests the J call may be wrong. This CDR3 comprises 15 residues. Germline V gene lookup returns CDR1 SGHVS and CDR2 FQNEAQ. CDR3 bases: TGTGCCAGCAGTCCCGGGGGGAGCTACTCCTACGAGCAGTACTTC. Its translation: CASSPGGSYSYEQYF.

This clonotype was found a few times. The gene calls are TRBV20-1 and TRBJ2-1; 8 positions match TRBD2. V shed 6 bases, J shed 6 bases, and the junction held 10 bases outside the gene matches. The CDR3 runs 14 residues. Germline V gene lookup returns CDR1 DFQATT and CDR2 SNEGSKA (reference sequence). The CDR3 sequence is CSAPAGRASNEQFF. As DNA, the CDR3 is TGCAGTGCCCCCGCCGGGAGGGCCTCCAATGAGCAGTTCTTC.

Points on this clonotype: An end of the junction does not agree with germline; a read error may underlie this. The chain recombines TRBV12-3 or TRBV12-4 with TRBJ2-1; 11 bases match TRBD2. The CDR3 runs 15 residues. CDR3 sequence: CTSSQGLAVYNEQFF. The CDR3 nucleotides are TGTACCAGCAGTCAGGGACTAGCGGTCTACAATGAGCAGTTCTTC.

The chain combines TRBV7-2 with TRBJ1-1; D gene uncertain. This CDR3 spans 14 amino acids. V was pared by 4 bases and J by 0 bases, with 9 bases between. The germline V gene has CDR1 SGHTA and CDR2 FQGNSA. CDR3 sequence: CASSSGVLNTEAFF. The CDR3 DNA reads TGTGCCAGCAGCTCCGGAGTCCTGAACACTGAAGCTTTCTTT. Complete variable domain (other parts from reference TRBV7-2 and TRBJ1-1): GAGVSQSPSNKVTEKGKDVELRCDPISGHTALYWYRQSLGQGLEFLIYFQGNSAPDKSGLPSDRFSAERTGGSVSTLTIQRTQQEDSAVYLCASSSGVLNTEAFFGQGTRLTVV.

V and J are TRBV7-8 and TRBJ1-2, with TRBD1 matching over 7 bases. J gave up 4 bases and V 4 bases, and 9 bases lay outside the gene matches. Germline CDR1 is SGHVS and CDR2 is FQNEAQ. The CDR3 extends over 15 amino acids. CDR3 region: CASSWGQSPAYGYTF. The CDR3 bases are TGTGCCAGCAGCTGGGGACAGAGCCCTGCCTATGGCTACACCTTC.

The chain links TRBV15 to TRBJ2-1; D is ambiguous. The CDR3 extends over 19 amino acids. Germline values: CDR1 LNHNV, CDR2 YYDKDF (reference sequence). Trimming shortened V by 0 bases and J by 0 bases, and 18 bases separated the two germline ends. The CDR3 is CATSRDRVSKPNSYNEQFF. In DNA, the CDR3 is TGTGCCACCAGCAGAGACCGGGTCTCCAAACCAAACTCCTACAATGAGCAGTTCTTC.

This sequence joins TRBV25-1 and TRBJ2-5; TRBD1 matches at 8 bases. The CDR3 consists of 14 residues. From germline, CDR1 is MGHDK and CDR2 SYGVNS. Trimming at V came to 4 bases and at J to 4 bases, leaving 5 bases not matched to a gene. CDR3 sequence reads: CASSGTGSRETQYF. The DNA for the CDR3 is TGTGCCAGCAGTGGGACAGGGTCCCGAGAGACCCAGTACTTC.

This chain uses TRBV7-9 with TRBJ2-7; possible D gene TRBD2, 6 bases. This CDR3 region has 14 residues. The germline V and J ends were trimmed by 1 base and 6 bases, with 13 bases remaining between them. Germline values: CDR1 SEHNR, CDR2 FQNEAQ (reference sequence). This CDR3 reads CASSLGLLGGEQYF. The CDR3 bases are TGTGCCAGCAGCTTAGGGCTTCTCGGGGGCGAGCAGTACTTC.

The V call is TRBV27, the J call TRBJ2-3; no firm D call. CDR1 and CDR2 from the germline V gene are MNHEY and SMNVEV (reference sequence). The CDR3 runs 15 residues. The V end was cut by 4 bases, the J end by 5 bases, with 16 bases between. This CDR3 reads CASSSREADGDTQYF. CDR3 nucleotide sequence: TGTGCCAGCAGTTCAAGGGAAGCCGATGGAGATACGCAGTATTTT.

This clonotype was observed at least ten times. The chain is built from TRBV29-1 and TRBJ2-7; no clear D gene. CDR3 length equals 13 residues. CDR1 and CDR2 (germline): SQVTM, ANQGSEA. The V end was cut by 3 bases, the J end by 2 bases, with 11 bases between. CDR3 in DNA: TGCAGCGTTGAGGTGGACGCCACCTACGAGCAGTACTTC. Amino acids: CSVEVDATYEQYF.

The sample holds a few counts of this clonotype. V and J are TRBV10-3 and TRBJ2-1; 14 bases map to TRBD2. The CDR3 consists of 18 residues. V was pared by 11 bases and J by 5 bases, with 17 bases of the junction left unmatched. Looked up from germline, CDR1 is ENHRY and CDR2 is SYGVKD. In DNA form, the CDR3 reads TGTGCCTCCTTCCCGACTAGCGGGGGGGCCGGTTCCGACAATGAGCAGTTCTTC. Translating it yields CASFPTSGGAGSDNEQFF.

This clonotype came up many times. This chain connects TRBV29-1 to TRBJ2-5; TRBD2 is a possible D gene (5 bases). Germline CDR1 is SQVTM and CDR2 is ANQGSEA. V lost 5 bases, J lost 11 bases, and 12 bases lay in between. CDR3 length: 10 amino acids. The CDR3 protein is CSVFDGEQYF. DNA of the CDR3: TGCAGCGTTTTTGATGGGGAGCAGTACTTC.

CDR3 nucleotide sequence: TGTGCCAGCAGTTTCACGGCAGGGCTAGCACTAGCGGGAGGAGAGACCCAGTACTTC. Translation: CASSFTAGLALAGGETQYF. J is TRBJ2-5 and V is TRBV12-3 or TRBV12-4; 12 bases align to TRBD2. This CDR3 has 19 amino acids. Trimming removed 3 bases from V and 4 bases from J; junction bases left unmatched: 15.